The rows below give T cell receptor beta chains drawn from one sample of a study of post-analysis software for immune sequencing data. Using its own MiXCR run on the PCR reads, TCRdb lists one record per CDR3 protein. The sample has approximately 460,000 distinct CDR3 sequences, roughly 45% seen once. The sequenced material came from blood. Receptor source: a girl aged 5 to 17 with multiple sclerosis. The CDR3 runs from the conserved cysteine through the conserved F or W.

CASSGQTGGSYNEQFF	TRBV5-1
CASSLGGGLSTDTQYF	TRBV7-2
CSARTGGASQPQHF	TRBV20-1
CASRRDGEQFF	TRBV2
CASSHLAVAGTSSYEQYF	TRBV4-1
CASSPPQGGGARETQYF	TRBV27
CAWSRTAVNEQFF	TRBV30
CASSESHVRGEIQETQYF	TRBV9
CASSKVNEGTEEDTGELFF	TRBV21-1
CASSFLTGTGEMNTEAFF	TRBV7-9
CASSSGTSGGTDTRYF	TRBV27
CSASMDTQYF	TRBV29-1
CASSSIHGTSYNEQFF	TRBV7-3
CASSRGQGVSYEQYF	TRBV6-5
CASSQDYSAEQYF	TRBV4-3
CSVEGWSGGLLYNEQFF	TRBV29-1
CASSTDLLAKNIQYF	TRBV27
CASTQGTGVNTEAFF	TRBV18
CASSLARRGIGTTIYF	TRBV7-2
CATSSRDRGLNGYTF	TRBV15
CASSSAQTSGSYEQYF	TRBV12-3/TRBV12-4
CSVEVSTSLPPYEQYF	TRBV29-1
CSASGQRGYNEQFF	TRBV20-1
CASSLSLANSYEQYF	TRBV27
CSASLAGVRGEQYF	TRBV20-1
CASSSRRAGGYEQYF	TRBV7-2
CASSGGGGTFRGYTF	TRBV6-6
CASSLGRQGLAEAFF	TRBV7-3
CSARDAGLAGAGELFF	TRBV20-1
CASRGFYYNEQFF	TRBV5-6
CASSLESSGSYEQFF	TRBV5-1
CASSSELAAYNEQFF	TRBV7-9
CASSEYDREDQPQHF	TRBV2
CASPTSGSDNEQFF	TRBV24-1
CASSVEGHLNYGYTF	TRBV9
CSVLRDRNSYEQYF	TRBV29-1
CSADSNTEAFF	TRBV20-1
CSVGDGGGYTF	TRBV29-1